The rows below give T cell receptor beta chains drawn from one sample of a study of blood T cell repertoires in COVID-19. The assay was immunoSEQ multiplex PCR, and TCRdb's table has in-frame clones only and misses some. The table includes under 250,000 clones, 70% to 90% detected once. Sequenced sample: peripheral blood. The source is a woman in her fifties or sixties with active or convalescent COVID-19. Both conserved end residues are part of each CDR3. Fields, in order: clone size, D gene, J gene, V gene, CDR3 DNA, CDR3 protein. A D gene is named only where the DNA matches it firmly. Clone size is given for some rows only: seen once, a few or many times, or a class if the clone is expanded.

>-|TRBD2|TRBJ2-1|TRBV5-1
TGCGCCAGCAGCTTAAACGGGGGCGGGAGGGCCTCTCATGAGCAGTTCTTC
CASSLNGGGRASHEQFF
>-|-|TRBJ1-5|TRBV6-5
TGTGCCGGTCAAGACAGCTTCAATCAGCCCCAGCATTTT
CAGQDSFNQPQHF
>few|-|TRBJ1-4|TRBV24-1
TGTGCCACCAGTGATACCTACGGGAAACTGTTTTTT
CATSDTYGKLFF
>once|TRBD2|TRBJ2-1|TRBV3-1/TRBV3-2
TGTGCCAGCAGCCAATCTAGCGGGGGGGGACTACAGTTCTTC
CASSQSSGGGLQFF
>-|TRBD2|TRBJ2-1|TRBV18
TGTGCCAGCTCACCACTAGCGGGAAATGAATATGAGCAGTTCTTC
CASSPLAGNEYEQFF
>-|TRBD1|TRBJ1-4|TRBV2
TGTGCCAGCAGTGTGAACAGGGGATTTAATGAAAAACTGTTTTTT
CASSVNRGFNEKLFF
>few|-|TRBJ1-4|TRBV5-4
TGTGCCAGCAGCAACAAGGCGGGAAGTGAAAAACTGTTTTTT
CASSNKAGSEKLFF
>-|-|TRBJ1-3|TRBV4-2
TGTGCCAGCAGCCAATCTCTTGGGGGGTCCTCTGGAAACACCATATATTTT
CASSQSLGGSSGNTIYF
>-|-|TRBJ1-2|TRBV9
TGTGCCAGCAGCAGCGGACGGGCCGCTAACTATGGCTACACCTTC
CASSSGRAANYGYTF
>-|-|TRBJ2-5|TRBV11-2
TGTGCCAGCAGCTCTTACTCTTCGGGGGTCGTTACCCAGTACTTC
CASSSYSSGVVTQYF
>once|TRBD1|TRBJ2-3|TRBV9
TGTGCCAGCAGCGTTGTCGACAGGGGTCCAGATACGCAGTATTTT
CASSVVDRGPDTQYF
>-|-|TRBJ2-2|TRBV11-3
TGTGCCAGCAGCCCAGGTACCGGGGAGCTGTTTTTT
CASSPGTGELFF
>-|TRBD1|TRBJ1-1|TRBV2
TGTGCCAGCAGTCGGGGGACAAGGGGGCAGAACACTGAAGCTTTCTTT
CASSRGTRGQNTEAFF
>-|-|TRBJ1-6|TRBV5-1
TGCGCCAGCAGCTTGGCGACAAGTGCCTATAATTCACCCCTCCACTTT
CASSLATSAYNSPLHF